This T cell receptor (beta chain) is from a study of metastatic and nonmetastatic thyroid tumors. Points from the study as a whole: According to reports, the diversity of TCR beta was significantly higher in malignant thyroid tumors than in benign nodules, and this held in both blood and tumor samples.

Germline CDR1 and CDR2: ENHRY and SYGVKD. Trimming removed 6 bases from V and 6 bases from J; junction bases left unmatched: 4. This CDR3 has 15 amino acids. None of the patients had undergone any treatment ahead of thyroid surgery. In this sample, this clone turned up a few times. What it binds is not known. TCRdb redid the clone calls on the PCR reads using MiXCR. The top ten hold less than 20% of the sample, which has around 50,000 clones, 25% to 30% seen once. The chain carries TRBV10-3 and TRBJ2-2, with TRBD2 identical over 13 bases. Material for sequencing was blood. The sequence was obtained from a female donor with papillary thyroid cancer or a benign thyroid nodule (not recorded which). Some clones in this sample may be carry-over from other donors' samples. CDR3 sequence: CAIRPGLAGAGELFF. The CDR3 DNA reads as TGTGCCATCAGACCCGGACTAGCGGGAGCCGGGGAGCTGTTTTTT.